This T cell receptor beta chain derives from a study of blood T cell repertoires in COVID-19. Study processing details: Estimation of nucleated cell counts relied on the amplification of reference gene primers. The assay was immunoSEQ multiplex PCR, and TCRdb's table has in-frame clones only and misses some. D and trimming were read from the DNA, whereas the V and J calls and clone size are those reported in that table. The sample has roughly 83,000 clones; roughly 82% are singletons. The CDR3 consists of 15 residues. Germline V gene data show CDR1 as LNHDA and CDR2 as SQIVND (reference sequence). J lost 5 bases, V lost 5 bases, and 7 bases had no gene match.

Sample: peripheral blood. This chain links TRBV19 with TRBJ2-5, with 11 bases that match TRBD1. The sequence was collected from a man in his fifties or sixties with active COVID-19. This CDR3 is CASSSIGTGGETQYF. The CDR3 DNA reads as TGTGCCAGTAGTTCTATCGGGACAGGGGGTGAGACCCAGTACTTC.